The sequence of this T cell receptor beta chain was determined in a study of neoadjuvant anti-PD-1 for oral cavity cancer. For the study at large: Patients mostly received three to four biweekly nivolumab doses at 3 mg/kg before surgery.

The CDR3 is 13 amino acids. The V end lost 3 bases, the J end lost 8 bases, and 13 bases lay between the germline ends. Germline V gene lookup returns CDR1 LNHDA and CDR2 SQIVND (reference sequence). Generated by immunoSEQ multiplex PCR, the TCRdb table keeps only in-frame clones and is missing some. Here the sample spans more than 10,000 clones, about 60% being singletons. These oral cavity squamous cell carcinomas were HPV-negative and locally advanced. The chain is built from TRBV19 and TRBJ1-2; D perhaps matches TRBD1 (5 bases). The sequence was collected from a person aged 40 to 85 with oral cavity squamous cell carcinoma. Source: PBMCs, taken before nivolumab (anti-PD-1) treatment. The CDR3 nucleotides read TGTGCCAGTAGTATCGGCGGGGGACGAGGCTACACCTTC. It encodes CASSIGGGRGYTF.